One and the same sample provided the 30 T cell receptor beta chains below, sequenced in a study of blood T cells in healthy people across ages. A second PCR of 7 to 11 cycles used a sample-barcoded 5' primer and a J-beta primer mix. TCRdb re-analysed the 5' RACE reads in MiXCR, keeping a single row per CDR3 protein. The sample includes about 2 million distinct CDR3 sequences, approximately 50% of them seen just once. Material for sequencing was blood. These receptors all come from a woman in her 40s in good health.

The chain has TRBV7-9 and TRBJ2-5, with a weak D call TRBD2 (6 bases). Germline values: CDR1 SEHNR, CDR2 FQNEAQ (reference sequence). The CDR3 has 14 residues. Trimming pared 0 bases from V and 5 bases from J, leaving 10 bases between. This CDR3 is CASSLASLAETQYF. The CDR3 nucleotides are TGTGCCAGCAGCTTAGCGTCCCTAGCGGAGACCCAGTACTTC.

As for this clonotype: One end of the junction varies from germline; a read error may be responsible. V gene TRBV12-3 or TRBV12-4 combines with J gene TRBJ2-7; D tentatively reads TRBD1 or TRBD2 (7 bases each). The CDR3 sequence is 13 residues long. The CDR3 loop is CARSDREGSQQYF. DNA for the CDR3: TGTGCCCGCAGCGACAGGGAGGGGTCCCAGCAGTACTTC.

In this sample, this clonotype turned up a few times. The chain carries TRBV10-3 and TRBJ2-4, with a possible D match to TRBD2 (5 bases). Germline CDR1 ENHRY, CDR2 SYGVKD. The CDR3 loop spans 13 amino acids. The V gene lost 7 bases and the J gene lost 2 bases, with 9 bases spanning the gap. CDR3: CAIMGETKNIQYF. CDR3 coding DNA: TGTGCCATCATGGGAGAAACCAAAAACATTCAGTACTTC.

CDR3: CASSYTSGGATGEQYF. The CDR3 nucleotides are TGTGCCAGCAGTTACACTAGCGGGGGGGCAACGGGAGAGCAGTACTTC. The V gene is TRBV6-5, the J gene TRBJ2-4, with TRBD2 matching over 13 bases. V lost 2 bases, J lost 13 bases, and 11 bases stayed unmatched. Germline V lookup: CDR1 MNHEY, CDR2 SVGAGI. There are 16 residues in the CDR3.

Concerning this clonotype: The junction departs from germline at one end; a sequencing error may be responsible. The chain joins TRBV3-1 to TRBJ1-2; D is undetermined. This CDR3 is 14 amino acids long. Germline lookup yields CDR1 LGHDT and CDR2 YNNKEL (reference sequence). DNA for the CDR3: TGTGCCAGCAGCCAAGGGAACTCTAACTATGGCCACACCTTC. The encoded protein is CASSQGNSNYGHTF.

The chain uses TRBV4-3 and TRBJ1-2, with TRBD1 as a possible D gene (5 bases). CDR1 is LGHNA and CDR2 is YSLEER in the germline V gene. The CDR3 runs 14 residues. Between the trimmed V and J ends, which lost 1 base and 8 bases, there was a span of 14 bases. CDR3 nucleotide sequence: TGCGCCAGCAGCCAAGCAAGGGGAGAGGAAGGCTACACCTTC. This sequence encodes CASSQARGEEGYTF.

CDR3 DNA sequence: TGTGCCAGCAGTTACGGGACTAGCGGGGGGTACCGGGAGACCCAGTACTTC. This codes for CASSYGTSGGYRETQYF. The V and J genes are TRBV6-6 and TRBJ2-5, with 15 bases matching TRBD2. Looked up from germline, CDR1 is MNHNY and CDR2 is SVGAGI (reference sequence). V shed 2 bases and J 5 bases; nucleotides not matched to a gene: 6. This CDR3 comprises 17 residues.

The rearrangement joins TRBV7-2 to TRBJ2-5; 13 nucleotides line up with TRBD2. CDR1 SGHTA and CDR2 FQGNSA come from the germline V gene. The J segment lost 7 bases and the V segment lost 1 base, leaving 3 bases of the junction unmatched. There are 15 residues in the CDR3. The CDR3 region is CASSLVLAGGRTQYF. CDR3 bases: TGTGCCAGCAGCTTAGTACTAGCGGGGGGGCGGACCCAGTACTTC.

The V gene is TRBV5-1, the J gene TRBJ2-5, with 8 bases that match TRBD2. There are 14 residues in the CDR3. Trimming took 4 bases from V and 3 from J; bases not matched to a gene: 5. From germline, CDR1 is SGHRS and CDR2 YFSETQ. The CDR3 DNA follows: TGCGCCAGCAGCACGGGACTAGTAGAAGAGACCCAGTACTTC. Translating it yields CASSTGLVEETQYF.

V usage is TRBV2 and J usage is TRBJ2-5; no definite D call. V lost 6 bases to trimming and J lost 5 bases, with 16 bases between them. The length of the CDR3 is 14 residues. Looked up from germline, CDR1 is SNHLY and CDR2 is FYNNEI. The CDR3 DNA is TGTGCCAGCAGCGCCGCCGGGCAGTCGGAGACCCAGTACTTC. Translating gives CASSAAGQSETQYF.

The rearrangement uses TRBV6-6 and TRBJ2-1; 10 nucleotides align to TRBD2. This CDR3 has 15 residues. Losses at the gene ends were 4 bases for V and 10 bases for J; bases not matched to a gene: 10. The germline V gene encodes CDR1 MNHNY and CDR2 SVGAGI (reference sequence). The CDR3 loop reads CASSLAGGRVGEQFF. In DNA form, the CDR3 reads TGTGCCAGCAGTTTAGCGGGGGGCCGGGTTGGAGAGCAGTTCTTC.

This clonotype was detected only a few times. V and J are TRBV2 and TRBJ2-3, with 7 positions matching TRBD2. The CDR3 runs to 19 residues. Germline CDR1 reads SNHLY; CDR2 reads FYNNEI. V was pared by 4 bases and J by 3 bases, with 19 bases of the junction left unmatched. As DNA, the CDR3 is TGTGCCAGCAGTGGGAGTTTCGGAGCGGGGCTTGTGGAGACAGATACGCAGTATTTT. Its translation is CASSGSFGAGLVETDTQYF.

The chain employs TRBV10-3 and TRBJ1-2; 8 bases agree with TRBD1. Unmatched junction bases numbered 10, after V lost 0 bases and J lost 7 bases. Germline V CDR1 and CDR2: ENHRY, SYGVKD. The CDR3 has 16 amino acids. Written as DNA, the CDR3 is TGTGCCATCAGTGAGTCTACTACCTGGACAGGGTCTGGCTACACCTTC. Its protein is CAISESTTWTGSGYTF.

In this sample, this clonotype turned up a few times. CDR3 amino acids: CASSPSAYQETQYF. The CDR3 coding sequence is TGTGCCAGCAGCCCATCGGCGTACCAAGAGACCCAGTACTTC. The rearrangement uses TRBV7-2 and TRBJ2-5; D ambiguous. V was cut by 5 bases and J by 0 bases, with 10 bases left in between. This CDR3 region has 14 residues. CDR1 SGHTA and CDR2 FQGNSA come from the germline V gene.

The rearrangement joins TRBV13 to TRBJ2-5; no definite D call. Judging by the DNA end, TRBJ2-7 fits better; the J call may be wrong. The CDR3 runs to 14 residues. Germline V gives CDR1 PRHDT, CDR2 FYEKMQ (reference sequence). The CDR3 bases are TGTGCCAGCAGCTTAGGAGGGAACAACTACGAGCAGTACTTC. Protein sequence: CASSLGGNNYEQYF.

This chain uses TRBV27 with TRBJ1-6; D is unclear. The CDR3 loop spans 16 amino acids. CDR1 is MNHEY and CDR2 is SMNVEV in the germline V gene (reference sequence). V gave up 0 bases and J gave up 9 bases, with 15 bases separating them. CDR3 amino acids: CASSLSGSPGSSPLHF. CDR3 nucleotide sequence: TGTGCCAGCAGTTTATCGGGGTCTCCCGGGAGTTCACCCCTCCACTTT.

CDR3 amino acids: CASSEVETPVYGYTF. CDR3 DNA: TGTGCCAGCAGTGAAGTTGAGACACCTGTCTATGGCTACACCTTC. The chain links TRBV2 to TRBJ1-2; D remains unclear. There are 15 residues in the CDR3. V lost 1 base and J 4 bases, leaving 13 bases between the germline ends. Germline-derived CDR1 and CDR2 are SNHLY and FYNNEI.

This clonotype appeared a few times. This chain connects TRBV28 to TRBJ2-1, with D perhaps assigned TRBD1 or TRBD2 (5 bases each). This CDR3 region has 11 residues. V lost 6 bases, J lost 9 bases, and 9 bases lay in between. Germline V gene sequence: CDR1 MDHEN, CDR2 SYDVKM. The CDR3 region is CASRGVFEQFF. The CDR3, as DNA: TGTGCCAGCAGGGGGGTCTTTGAGCAGTTCTTC.

The CDR3 loop is CASSWQGRDNEQFF. The CDR3 DNA is TGTGCCAGCAGTTGGCAGGGAAGGGATAATGAGCAGTTCTTC. V and J are TRBV27 and TRBJ2-1, with a tentative D call TRBD1 (5 bases). V shed 4 bases and J shed 7 bases, with 14 bases lying between them. CDR1 and CDR2 from the germline V gene are MNHEY and SMNVEV (reference sequence). This CDR3 has 14 amino acids.

DNA for the CDR3: TGTGCCAGCAGCCATATGGGACAGGGGGACTATGGCTACACCTTC. Translating gives CASSHMGQGDYGYTF. The rearrangement links TRBV7-8 to TRBJ1-2, with 11 bases aligning to TRBD1. Germline CDR1 is SGHVS and CDR2 is FQNEAQ. The CDR3 length is 15 residues. Losses at the gene ends were 5 bases for V and 3 bases for J; bases not matched to a gene: 5.

The gene calls are TRBV3-1 and TRBJ2-3; the match to TRBD1 covers 7 bases. Looked up from germline, CDR1 is LGHDT and CDR2 is YNNKEL (reference sequence). The CDR3 totals 16 residues. V was clipped by 1 base and J by 5 bases; unmatched bases: 9. For the CDR3, the DNA is TGTGCCAGCAGCCAAGGGTTTAAGAGGGGGCGAGATACGCAGTATTTT. Protein: CASSQGFKRGRDTQYF.

The V call is TRBV27, the J call TRBJ2-5; TRBD2 aligns across 12 bases. CDR3 length: 16 residues. V trimming: 4 bases; J trimming: 0 bases; junction bases outside the gene matches: 3. Germline V CDR1 and CDR2: MNHEY, SMNVEV (reference sequence). The CDR3 region is CASSSWTSGDQETQYF. The CDR3 DNA reads TGTGCCAGCAGTTCCTGGACTAGCGGGGACCAAGAGACCCAGTACTTC.

This chain joins TRBV2 and TRBJ1-4; possible D gene TRBD1, 5 bases. This CDR3 is 13 amino acids long. The V end lost 11 bases, the J end lost 6 bases, and 16 bases lay between the germline ends. Germline V gene data show CDR1 as SNHLY and CDR2 as FYNNEI. CDR3 region: CASARGRDEKLFF. The CDR3 bases are TGTGCCTCCGCAAGGGGTCGGGATGAAAAACTGTTTTTT.

Only a few counts were recorded for this clonotype. The V gene is TRBV11-2, the J gene TRBJ2-1, with TRBD2 matching over 8 bases. The CDR3 is made up of 17 amino acids. In germline, CDR1 is SGHAT, CDR2 FQNNGV. V was clipped by 7 bases and J by 4 bases; unmatched bases: 15. The CDR3 DNA reads TGTGCCAGCAACCCCACGGGAGTAGCGGGGAGTTACAATGAGCAGTTCTTC. This sequence encodes CASNPTGVAGSYNEQFF.

The chain is built from TRBV9 and TRBJ2-5, with a tentative D call TRBD2 (6 bases). CDR1 and CDR2 from the germline V gene are SGDLS and YYNGEE. The V end lost 0 bases, the J end lost 8 bases, and 14 bases lay between the germline ends. The CDR3 is 14 amino acids. The CDR3 sequence: CASSVGSSAGTQYF. The CDR3 DNA reads TGTGCCAGCAGCGTAGGGTCTAGCGCAGGTACCCAGTACTTC.

On this clonotype itself: One junction end does not reproduce the germline sequence, and a read error may be involved. The chain combines TRBV9 with TRBJ1-2; 7 positions match TRBD1. Germline values: CDR1 SGDLS, CDR2 YYNGEE. The CDR3 spans 16 residues. The CDR3 reads CASSVAPGQPNYGYTF. The DNA for the CDR3 is TGCGCCAGCAGCGTAGCCCCGGGACAGCCGAACTATGGCTACACCTTC.

The chain recombines TRBV11-2 with TRBJ2-1; the D gene could be TRBD1 or TRBD2 (5 bases each). CDR1 and CDR2 from the germline V gene are SGHAT and FQNNGV. Trimming stripped 4 bases from V and 9 bases from J, with 16 bases between. The CDR3 consists of 14 residues. DNA of the CDR3: TGTGCCAGCAGCTCAAACGGGGCCTGGGGTGAGCAGTTCTTC. This translates into CASSSNGAWGEQFF.

The V gene is TRBV6-5, the J gene TRBJ2-3; tentatively, D is TRBD1 (5 bases). Germline loops: CDR1 MNHEY, CDR2 SVGAGI. There are 16 residues in the CDR3. V was cut by 2 bases and J by 6 bases, with 18 bases left in between. The CDR3 loop is CASSYVQGPGMDTQYF. The CDR3 nucleotides are TGTGCCAGCAGTTACGTGCAGGGCCCTGGGATGGATACGCAGTATTTT.

The CDR3 nucleotides are TGTGCCAGCAGCTCCCGGAGGGCAGGGACGAGGTACGAGCAGTACTTC. Its translation is CASSSRRAGTRYEQYF. The chain couples TRBV7-2 to TRBJ2-5; a possible D gene is TRBD2 (6 bases). The assigned J gene may be wrong: the sequence end matches TRBJ2-7 better. Looked up from germline, CDR1 is SGHTA and CDR2 is FQGNSA. The CDR3 has 16 residues.

The chain combines TRBV7-2 with TRBJ2-5; D not resolved. CDR1 SGHTA and CDR2 FQGNSA come from the germline V gene. This CDR3 comprises 14 residues. The V and J ends lost 2 bases and 4 bases respectively, with 11 bases between them. CDR3 protein: CASSLRYDAETQYF. DNA of the CDR3: TGTGCCAGCAGCTTAAGATACGACGCAGAGACCCAGTACTTC.